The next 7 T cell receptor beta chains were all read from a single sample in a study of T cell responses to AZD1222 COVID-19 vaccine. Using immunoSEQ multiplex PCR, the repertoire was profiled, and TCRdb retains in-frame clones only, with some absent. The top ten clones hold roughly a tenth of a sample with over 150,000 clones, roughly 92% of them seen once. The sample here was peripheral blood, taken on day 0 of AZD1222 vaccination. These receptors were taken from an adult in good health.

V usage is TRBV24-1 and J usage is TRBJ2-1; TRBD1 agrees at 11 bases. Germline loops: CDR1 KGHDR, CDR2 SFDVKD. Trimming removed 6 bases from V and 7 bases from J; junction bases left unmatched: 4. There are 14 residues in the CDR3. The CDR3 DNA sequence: TGTGCCACCAGTTCGGGACAGGGGGGTAATGAGCAGTTCTTC. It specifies CATSSGQGGNEQFF.

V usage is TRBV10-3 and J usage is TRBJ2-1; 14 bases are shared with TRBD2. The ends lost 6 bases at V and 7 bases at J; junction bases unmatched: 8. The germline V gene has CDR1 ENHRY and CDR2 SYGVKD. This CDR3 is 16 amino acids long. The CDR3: CAIRDLGTSGGNEQFF. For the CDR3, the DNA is TGTGCCATCAGGGATTTAGGGACTAGCGGGGGTAATGAGCAGTTCTTC.

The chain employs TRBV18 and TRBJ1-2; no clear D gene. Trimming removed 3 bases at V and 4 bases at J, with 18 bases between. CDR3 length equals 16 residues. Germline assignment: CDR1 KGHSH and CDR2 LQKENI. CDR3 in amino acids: CASSPPLSRNPYGYTF. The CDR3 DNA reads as TGTGCCAGCTCACCGCCCTTGTCCAGGAACCCCTATGGCTACACCTTC.

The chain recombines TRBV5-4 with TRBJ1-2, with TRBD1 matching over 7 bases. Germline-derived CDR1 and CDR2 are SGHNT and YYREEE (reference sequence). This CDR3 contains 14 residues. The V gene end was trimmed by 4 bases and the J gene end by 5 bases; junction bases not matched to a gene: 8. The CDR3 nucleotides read TGTGCCAGCAGCCCGGGTACAGGGGAATATGGCTACACCTTC. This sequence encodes CASSPGTGEYGYTF. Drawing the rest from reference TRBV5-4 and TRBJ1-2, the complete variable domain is ETGVTQSPTHLIKTRGQQVTLRCSSQSGHNTVSWYQQALGQGPQFIFQYYREEENGRGNFPPRFSGLQFPNYSSELNVNALELDDSALYLCASSPGTGEYGYTFGSGTRLTVV.

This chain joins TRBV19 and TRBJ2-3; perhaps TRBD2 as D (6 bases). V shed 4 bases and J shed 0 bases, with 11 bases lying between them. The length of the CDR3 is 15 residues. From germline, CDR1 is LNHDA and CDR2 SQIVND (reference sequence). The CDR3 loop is CASSTRGTSTDTQYF. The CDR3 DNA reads TGTGCCAGTAGTACCCGCGGGACTAGCACAGATACGCAGTATTTT.

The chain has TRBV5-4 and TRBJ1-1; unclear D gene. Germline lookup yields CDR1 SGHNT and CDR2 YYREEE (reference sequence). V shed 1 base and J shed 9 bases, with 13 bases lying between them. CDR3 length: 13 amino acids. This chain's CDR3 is CASSLPQENQAFF. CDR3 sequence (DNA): TGTGCCAGCAGCTTGCCCCAGGAAAACCAAGCTTTCTTT.

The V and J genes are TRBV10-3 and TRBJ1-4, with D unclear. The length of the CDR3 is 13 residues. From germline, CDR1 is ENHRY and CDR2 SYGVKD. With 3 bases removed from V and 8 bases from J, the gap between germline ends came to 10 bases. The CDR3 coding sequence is TGTGCCATCAGTGACCTGGGTGTGGAAAAACTGTTTTTT. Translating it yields CAISDLGVEKLFF.